The T cell receptor beta chain described here comes from a study of glioma-infiltrating T cells. The CDR3 spans 13 residues. V was clipped by 7 bases and J by 6 bases, with 16 bases between them. Looked up from germline, CDR1 is SNHLY and CDR2 is FYNNEI. This clonotype has at least ten counts. The target antigen is unknown. Study outcomes and limitations: Very few CDR3 sequences were shared between tissue and blood. Non-neoplastic patients had below-expected tissue-blood divergence, while all gliomas exceeded expectation.

The iRepertoire nested amplicon-rescue multiplex PCR amplified TCR alpha and beta CDR3s from RNA. One-step reverse transcription and amplification started from approximately 100-400 ng of tissue mRNA or PBMC total RNA. TCRdb reprocessed the multiplex PCR reads with MiXCR, giving one entry per CDR3 protein. The sample contains about 93,000 distinct CDR3 sequences, around 37% of which appear only once. The chain combines TRBV2 with TRBJ2-7, with D hard to call. The receptor was derived from a human donor with low-grade glioma or glioblastoma, undergoing nonglioma brain surgery, or in good health (not recorded which). The material sequenced was glioma tissue, nonneoplastic brain tissue, or PBMCs (not recorded which). In DNA, the CDR3 is TGTGCCAGCATAGTGTCTGGTGAGTTCGAGCAGTACTTC. Amino acids: CASIVSGEFEQYF.